The T cell receptor beta chain under discussion was sequenced for a study of blood T cell repertoires in COVID-19. Sequenced by immunoSEQ multiplex PCR; TCRdb stores in-frame clones only, minus some. The repertoire consists of about 220,000 clones, with around 84% occurring once and the leading ten covering approximately 6.5%. In regard to this clone: Other DNA sequences within the sample encode an identical CDR3.

The CDR3 totals 13 residues. CDR1 and CDR2 from the germline V gene are MNHEY and SMNVEV (reference sequence). V lost 3 bases, J lost 3 bases, and 8 bases lay in between. The chain couples TRBV27 to TRBJ1-1; tentative D call: TRBD1 (6 bases). The sequencing input was PBMCs or T cells enriched from blood (not recorded which). This TCR came from a woman between 35 and 50 years old who had recovered from COVID-19. The CDR3 DNA sequence: TGTGCCAGCAGTTTGTACAGGGACACTGAAGCTTTCTTT. Protein product: CASSLYRDTEAFF.